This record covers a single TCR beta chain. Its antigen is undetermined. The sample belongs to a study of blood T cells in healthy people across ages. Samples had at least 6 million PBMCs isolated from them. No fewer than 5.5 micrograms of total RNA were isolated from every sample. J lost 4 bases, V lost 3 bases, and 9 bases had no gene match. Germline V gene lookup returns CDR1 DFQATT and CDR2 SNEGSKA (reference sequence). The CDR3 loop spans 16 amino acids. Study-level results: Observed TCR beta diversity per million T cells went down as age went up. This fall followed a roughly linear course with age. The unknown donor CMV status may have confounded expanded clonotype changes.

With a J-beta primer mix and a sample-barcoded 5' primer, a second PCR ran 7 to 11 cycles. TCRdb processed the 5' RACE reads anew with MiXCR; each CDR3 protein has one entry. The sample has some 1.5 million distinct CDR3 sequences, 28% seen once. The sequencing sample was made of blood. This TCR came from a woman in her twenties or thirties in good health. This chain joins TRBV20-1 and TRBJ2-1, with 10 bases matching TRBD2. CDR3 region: CSARPLGLADYNEQFF. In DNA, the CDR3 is TGCAGTGCTAGGCCCCTCGGACTAGCGGATTACAATGAGCAGTTCTTC.